This record covers a single T cell receptor (beta chain). Its antigen is unknown. The data were taken from a study of OX40 agonist ivuxolimab in advanced cancers. V was pared by 3 bases and J by 2 bases, with 6 bases of the junction left unmatched. Looked up from germline, CDR1 is MGHRA and CDR2 is YSYEKL. CDR3 length: 17 amino acids. Profiling relied on immunoSEQ multiplex PCR, and the TCRdb table lists in-frame clones only, not all of them. The data show about 11,000 clones, about 89% seen once. Whole-study results and caveats: At 0.1 to 3.0 mg/kg, clonal expansion of CD4+ and CD8+ blood T cells had occurred by week 6. Still undetermined is the antigen specificity of the expanded peripheral T cells. Near-lowest levels of clonal expansion characterized partial responders at 0.1-3.0 mg/kg.

This clonotype was obtained from an adult with an advanced solid tumor such as melanoma, head and neck, liver or kidney cancer. The sample was CD4+ or CD8+ T cells sorted from blood, taken in a trial of the OX40 agonist ivuxolimab. The J gene is TRBJ1-5, the V gene TRBV4-1; 11 nucleotides match TRBD1. CDR3 nucleotide sequence: TGCGCCAGCAGCCAGGGGACAGGGGGACGGGGCAATCAGCCCCAGCATTTT. Its protein is CASSQGTGGRGNQPQHF.